This passage covers 26 T cell receptor beta chains from one sample sequenced in a study of CD8 T cells in Susac syndrome. With random hexamers, reverse transcription was performed on about 0.5 to 1 ug of RNA. MiXCR was run by TCRdb on the immunoSEQ multiplex PCR reads, yielding one entry per CDR3 protein. Of hundreds of thousands of distinct CDR3 sequences in the sample, 89% are singletons; the top ten hold approximately 0.18%. Sequenced sample: CD8+ T cells from PBMCs. Receptors originate from a human donor with multiple sclerosis.

The V gene is TRBV6-2 or TRBV6-3, the J gene TRBJ2-7; no reliable D call. V lost 2 bases, J lost 0 bases, and 11 bases lay in between. Looked up from germline, CDR1 is MNHEY and CDR2 is SVGEGT. CDR3 length equals 15 residues. CDR3 DNA: TGTGCCAGCAGTTACGATGGGGTCAGCTCCTACGAGCAGTACTTC. Translated, it gives CASSYDGVSSYEQYF.

This sequence joins TRBV7-9 and TRBJ2-7; D uncertain. V lost 8 bases and J lost 0, with 23 bases in between. The germline V gene encodes CDR1 SEHNR and CDR2 FQNEAQ (reference sequence). The CDR3 consists of 17 residues. CDR3: CASLSLDGALSSYEQYF. The CDR3, as DNA: TGTGCCAGCCTCTCTTTGGACGGTGCCCTTAGCTCCTACGAGCAGTACTTC. Full variable domain (remainder filled in from reference TRBV7-9 and TRBJ2-7): DTGVSQNPRHKITKRGQNVTFRCDPISEHNRLYWYRQTLGQGPEFLTYFQNEAQLEKSRLLSDRFSAERPKGSFSTLEIQRTEQGDSAMYLCASLSLDGALSSYEQYFGPGTRLTVT.

The V and J genes are TRBV4-3 and TRBJ2-3, with D perhaps TRBD2 (5 bases). V lost 0 bases, J lost 6 bases, and 13 bases lay in between. This CDR3 comprises 15 residues. Germline V gene sequence: CDR1 LGHNA, CDR2 YSLEER. CDR3 loop: CASSQDPSITDTQYF. CDR3 DNA sequence: TGCGCCAGCAGCCAAGATCCTAGCATAACGGATACGCAGTATTTT.

V and J are TRBV7-2 and TRBJ2-7; D might be TRBD1 or TRBD2, each matching 5 bases. V was cut by 6 bases and J by 4 bases, with 16 bases left in between. CDR1 and CDR2 (germline): SGHTA, FQGNSA. The CDR3 extends over 14 amino acids. As DNA, the CDR3 is TGTGCCAGCAGTCCTCCGGGACCATCTTACGAGCAGTACTTC. Amino acids: CASSPPGPSYEQYF. Based on the CDR3 plus reference TRBV7-2 and TRBJ2-7, the full variable domain is GAGVSQSPSNKVTEKGKDVELRCDPISGHTALYWYRQSLGQGLEFLIYFQGNSAPDKSGLPSDRFSAERTGGSVSTLTIQRTQQEDSAVYLCASSPPGPSYEQYFGPGTRLTVT.

V gene TRBV28 combines with J gene TRBJ2-3; a possible D gene is TRBD2 (6 bases). V dropped 5 bases and J dropped 6 bases, with 9 bases sitting between them. This CDR3 has 12 residues. Germline-derived CDR1 and CDR2 are MDHEN and SYDVKM. The CDR3 loop is CASSGGPDTQYF. The CDR3, as DNA: TGTGCCAGCAGTGGAGGGCCGGATACGCAGTATTTT.

The rearrangement uses TRBV12-3 or TRBV12-4 and TRBJ2-6; D is uncertain. V was cut by 5 bases and J by 4 bases, with 15 bases left in between. CDR3 length: 16 residues. The chain's CDR3 is CASSSSGERGANVLTF. The CDR3 DNA is TGTGCCAGCAGTAGTTCCGGCGAGAGGGGGGCCAACGTCCTGACTTTC.

DNA of the CDR3: TGTGCCAGCAGCACAAGCGGGGAAGAGACCCAGTACTTC. Residues: CASSTSGEETQYF. J is TRBJ2-5 and V is TRBV7-2; 7 bases are shared with TRBD2. Germline trimming cut 5 bases from V and 3 bases from J; bases unmatched to any gene: 3. The CDR3 sequence is 13 residues long. Germline CDR1 and CDR2: SGHTA and FQGNSA.

This clonotype was recorded only once. The chain employs TRBV9 and TRBJ1-2; D remains ambiguous. This CDR3 has 13 amino acids. Per germline, CDR1 SGDLS and CDR2 YYNGEE. V was trimmed by 6 bases and J by 2 bases, leaving 11 bases between them. Here the CDR3 reads CASTESGNYGYTF. CDR3 DNA: TGTGCCAGCACGGAATCGGGCAACTATGGCTACACCTTC.

The rearrangement uses TRBV5-6 and TRBJ2-5, with 10 bases aligning to TRBD1. V was clipped by 4 bases and J by 4 bases; unmatched bases: 10. The CDR3 is 16 amino acids. In germline, CDR1 is SGHDT, CDR2 YYEEEE. The chain's CDR3 is CASSPPIGTGVETQYF. In DNA form, the CDR3 reads TGTGCCAGCAGCCCACCGATAGGGACAGGGGTAGAGACCCAGTACTTC. Together with reference TRBV5-6 and TRBJ2-5, the CDR3 gives the full variable domain: DAGVTQSPTHLIKTRGQQVTLRCSPKSGHDTVSWYQQALGQGPQFIFQYYEEEERQRGNFPDRFSGHQFPNYSSELNVNALLLGDSALYLCASSPPIGTGVETQYFGPGTRLLVL.

This clonotype was picked up a small number of times. The chain couples TRBV27 to TRBJ1-1; the D is unclear. The CDR3 spans 13 residues. The germline V and J ends were trimmed by 5 bases and 5 bases, with 12 bases remaining between them. Germline loops: CDR1 MNHEY, CDR2 SMNVEV (reference sequence). The CDR3 bases are TGTGCCAGCAGTCCCCCGGGGAGGACTGAAGCTTTCTTT. Translating it yields CASSPPGRTEAFF.

In DNA form, the CDR3 reads TGTGCCAGCAGCGGGGGTCCCGGCGAGTACTTC. This gives the protein CASSGGPGEYF. This chain connects TRBV11-2 to TRBJ2-5; D is perhaps TRBD1 or TRBD2 (5 bases each). Trimming took off 5 bases at V and 12 bases at J, with 13 bases between the two ends. This CDR3 spans 11 amino acids. Per the germline V gene, CDR1 is SGHAT and CDR2 is FQNNGV. Full variable domain (missing parts from reference TRBV11-2 and TRBJ2-5): EAGVAQSPRYKIIEKRQSVAFWCNPISGHATLYWYQQILGQGPKLLIQFQNNGVVDDSQLPKDRFSAERLKGVDSTLKIQPAKLEDSAVYLCASSGGPGEYFGPGTRLLVL.

V gene TRBV12-3 or TRBV12-4 combines with J gene TRBJ2-7, with D possibly matching TRBD2 (5 bases). This CDR3 is built from 15 residues. The germline V and J ends were trimmed by 5 bases and 3 bases, with 17 bases remaining between them. CDR3 region: CASSPLTGVYYEQYF. The CDR3 nucleotides are TGTGCCAGCAGTCCATTAACCGGGGTATACTACGAGCAGTACTTC.

The chain joins TRBV12-3 or TRBV12-4 to TRBJ2-3; D may be TRBD1 (6 bases). V dropped 6 bases and J dropped 4 bases, with 14 bases sitting between them. CDR3 length: 14 amino acids. CDR3 in DNA: TGTGCCAGCAGCCAGACAGGCCCATCAGATACGCAGTATTTT. Translated, it gives CASSQTGPSDTQYF.

V and J are TRBV19 and TRBJ2-3, with D possibly TRBD2 on 6 matching bases. The CDR3 loop spans 15 amino acids. CDR1 is LNHDA and CDR2 is SQIVND in the germline V gene (reference sequence). V was trimmed by 5 bases and J by 0 bases, leaving 12 bases between them. CDR3 loop: CASSLTGLSTDTQYF. The CDR3 nucleotides read TGTGCCAGTAGTCTCACGGGACTTAGCACAGATACGCAGTATTTT.

J is TRBJ2-7 and V is TRBV19, with 8 bases that match TRBD1. The J segment lost 2 bases and the V segment lost 5 bases, leaving 11 bases of the junction unmatched. CDR1 and CDR2 from the germline V gene are LNHDA and SQIVND (reference sequence). The CDR3 loop spans 16 amino acids. The CDR3, as DNA: TGTGCCAGTAGTCCAGGGACAGGCGCATCCCCCTACGAGCAGTACTTC. It yields the protein CASSPGTGASPYEQYF.

J is TRBJ1-2 and V is TRBV2; a possible D gene is TRBD1 (5 bases). CDR1 is SNHLY and CDR2 is FYNNEI in the germline V gene. Trimming took off 11 bases at V and 0 bases at J, with 13 bases between the two ends. The CDR3 consists of 13 residues. CDR3 protein: CAVRARTNYGYTF. CDR3 DNA: TGTGCCGTCAGGGCCAGGACTAACTATGGCTACACCTTC.

The chain combines TRBV14 with TRBJ2-7; TRBD1 is a possible D gene (5 bases). The CDR3 runs 11 residues. Looked up from germline, CDR1 is SGHDN and CDR2 is FVKESK. The V end lost 2 bases, the J end lost 9 bases, and 8 bases lay between the germline ends. CDR3 loop: CASSQYQGQYF. CDR3 sequence (DNA): TGTGCCAGCAGCCAATATCAGGGGCAGTACTTC.

The count of this clonotype is one. The rearrangement joins TRBV19 to TRBJ2-1; 8 bases are shared with TRBD2. This CDR3 contains 14 residues. J gave up 8 bases and V 5 bases, and 8 bases lay outside the gene matches. Germline CDR1 reads LNHDA; CDR2 reads SQIVND (reference sequence). In DNA form, the CDR3 reads TGTGCCAGTAGTGACGGCGGGAGGTCAGATGAGCAGTTCTTC. Its translation: CASSDGGRSDEQFF.

The chain uses TRBV19 and TRBJ1-5; no clear D gene. V lost 7 bases, J lost 2 bases, and 9 bases lay in between. CDR1 LNHDA and CDR2 SQIVND come from the germline V gene (reference sequence). The CDR3 loop spans 13 amino acids. CDR3 amino acids: CASNGSGNQPQHF. The CDR3 bases are TGTGCCAGTAATGGTAGCGGCAATCAGCCCCAGCATTTT.

The V gene is TRBV29-1, the J gene TRBJ2-3, with 9 bases identical to TRBD1. Germline CDR1 SQVTM, CDR2 ANQGSEA. V lost 7 bases and J lost 4; bases outside the gene matches: 9. This CDR3 spans 14 amino acids. The CDR3 loop is CSATGTGIADTQYF. CDR3 DNA: TGCAGCGCCACCGGGACAGGGATCGCAGATACGCAGTATTTT.

The chain couples TRBV5-1 to TRBJ1-4; D unresolved. V lost 5 bases and J lost 7, with 18 bases in between. The CDR3 has 15 amino acids. Germline assignment: CDR1 SGHRS and CDR2 YFSETQ. This chain's CDR3 is CASSLGEAGAEKLFF. The CDR3 coding sequence is TGCGCCAGCAGTCTTGGTGAGGCGGGAGCTGAAAAACTGTTTTTT.

This clonotype has a handful of counts. The rearrangement uses TRBV7-6 and TRBJ2-1; unclear D gene. The length of the CDR3 is 12 residues. Germline V CDR1 and CDR2: SGHVS, FNYEAQ. Trimming took 2 bases from V and 6 from J, leaving 5 bases between them. CDR3 DNA sequence: TGTGCCAGCAGCTTATCTAGCAATGAGCAGTTCTTC. Translated, it gives CASSLSSNEQFF.

This clonotype is a singleton in its sample. J is TRBJ1-2 and V is TRBV2; D unclear. Germline V gene lookup returns CDR1 SNHLY and CDR2 FYNNEI. CDR3 length equals 13 residues. Trimming removed 6 bases from V and 8 bases from J, with 16 bases in between. CDR3 in DNA: TGTGCCAGCAGCCTTATTGGGTCCTGGGGCTACACCTTC. Amino acid sequence: CASSLIGSWGYTF.

In nucleotides, the CDR3 is TGTGCCAGCACCCGTCCCCCCCCCACTGAAGCTTTCTTT. It is translated as CASTRPPPTEAFF. V gene TRBV6-2 or TRBV6-3 combines with J gene TRBJ1-1; D unresolved. Trimming cost V 7 bases and J 4 bases, with 13 bases left between them. This CDR3 region has 13 residues. Germline CDR1 reads MNHEY; CDR2 reads SVGEGT.

The CDR3: CASSPSWGEETYEQYF. In DNA form, the CDR3 reads TGTGCCAGCAGCCCATCTTGGGGGGAGGAGACCTACGAGCAGTACTTC. The chain combines TRBV27 with TRBJ2-7, with a tentative D call TRBD2 (6 bases). V lost 6 bases, J lost 2 bases, and 20 bases lay in between. Per germline, CDR1 MNHEY and CDR2 SMNVEV (reference sequence). CDR3 length: 16 residues.

The gene calls are TRBV30 and TRBJ2-3, with 8 bases identical to TRBD1. The CDR3 loop spans 15 amino acids. J lost 6 bases, V lost 1 base, and 9 bases had no gene match. Germline V gene lookup returns CDR1 GTSNPN and CDR2 SVGIG (reference sequence). CDR3 in amino acids: CAWSADIGTGDTQYF. The CDR3 nucleotides read TGTGCCTGGAGTGCTGATATAGGGACAGGCGATACGCAGTATTTT.